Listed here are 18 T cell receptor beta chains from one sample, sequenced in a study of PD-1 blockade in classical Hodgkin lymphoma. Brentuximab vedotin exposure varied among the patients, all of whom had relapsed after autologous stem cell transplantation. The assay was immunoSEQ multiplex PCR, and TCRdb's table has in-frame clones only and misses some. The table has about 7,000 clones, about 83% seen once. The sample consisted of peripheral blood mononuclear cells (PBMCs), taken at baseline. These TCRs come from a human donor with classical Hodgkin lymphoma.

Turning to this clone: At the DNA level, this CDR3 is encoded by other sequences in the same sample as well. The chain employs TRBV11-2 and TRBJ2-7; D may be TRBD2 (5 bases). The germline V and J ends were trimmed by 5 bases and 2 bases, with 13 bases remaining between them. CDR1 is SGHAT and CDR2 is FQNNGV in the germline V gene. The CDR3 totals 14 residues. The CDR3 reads CASSLQAEAYEQYF. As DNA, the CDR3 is TGTGCCAGCAGCCTACAAGCGGAAGCCTACGAGCAGTACTTC. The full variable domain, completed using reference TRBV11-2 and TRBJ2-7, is EAGVAQSPRYKIIEKRQSVAFWCNPISGHATLYWYQQILGQGPKLLIQFQNNGVVDDSQLPKDRFSAERLKGVDSTLKIQPAKLEDSAVYLCASSLQAEAYEQYFGPGTRLTVT.

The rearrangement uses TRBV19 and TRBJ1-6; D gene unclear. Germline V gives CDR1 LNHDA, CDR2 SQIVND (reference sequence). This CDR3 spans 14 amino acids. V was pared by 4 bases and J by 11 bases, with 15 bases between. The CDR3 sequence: CASSKDWGYTPLHF. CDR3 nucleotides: TGTGCCAGTAGTAAGGACTGGGGATACACACCCCTCCACTTT.

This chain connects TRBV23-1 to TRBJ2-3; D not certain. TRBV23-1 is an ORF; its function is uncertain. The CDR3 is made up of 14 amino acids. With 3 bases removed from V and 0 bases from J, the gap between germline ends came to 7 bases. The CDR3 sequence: CASSHGFSTDTQYF. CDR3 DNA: TGCGCCAGCAGTCATGGATTTAGCACAGATACGCAGTATTTT.

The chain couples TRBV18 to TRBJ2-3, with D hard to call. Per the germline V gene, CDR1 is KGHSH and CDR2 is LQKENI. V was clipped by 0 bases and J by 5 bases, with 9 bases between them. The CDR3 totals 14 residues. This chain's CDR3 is CASSPPRNRDTQYF. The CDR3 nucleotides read TGTGCCAGCTCACCACCCCGTAACAGAGATACGCAGTATTTT.

In DNA form, the CDR3 reads TGTGCCAGCAGCCGGGGGCAGGGTATTGGGACCCAGTACTTC. Translating it yields CASSRGQGIGTQYF. V usage is TRBV6-5 and J usage is TRBJ2-5; D might be TRBD1 or TRBD2, each matching 6 bases. Germline values: CDR1 MNHEY, CDR2 SVGAGI. With 6 bases removed from V and 7 bases from J, the gap between germline ends came to 18 bases. The CDR3 consists of 14 residues.

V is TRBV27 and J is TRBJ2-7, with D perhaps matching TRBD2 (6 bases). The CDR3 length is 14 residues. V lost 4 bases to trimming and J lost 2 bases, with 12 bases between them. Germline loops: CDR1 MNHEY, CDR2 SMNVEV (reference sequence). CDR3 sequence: CASSYGGLPYEQYF. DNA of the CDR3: TGTGCCAGCAGTTACGGGGGTCTACCCTACGAGCAGTACTTC.

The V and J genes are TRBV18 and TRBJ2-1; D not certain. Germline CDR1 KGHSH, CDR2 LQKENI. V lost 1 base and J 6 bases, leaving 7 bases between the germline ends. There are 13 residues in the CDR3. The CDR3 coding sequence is TGTGCCAGCTCACCACGGCCCACCAATGAGCAGTTCTTC. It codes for CASSPRPTNEQFF.

The CDR3 loop reads CSVETARARDTQYF. The CDR3 DNA follows: TGCAGCGTTGAAACGGCCCGGGCCCGGGATACGCAGTATTTT. The chain joins TRBV29-1 to TRBJ2-3; no reliable D call. The CDR3 covers 14 residues. Germline CDR1 reads SQVTM; CDR2 reads ANQGSEA. Trimming shortened V by 2 bases and J by 6 bases, and 15 bases separated the two germline ends.

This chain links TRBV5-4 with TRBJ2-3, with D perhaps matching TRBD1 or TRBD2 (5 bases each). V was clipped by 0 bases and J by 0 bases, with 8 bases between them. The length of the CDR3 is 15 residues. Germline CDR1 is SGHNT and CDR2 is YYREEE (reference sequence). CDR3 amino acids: CASSLAGPSTDTQYF. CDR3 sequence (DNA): TGTGCCAGCAGCTTGGCGGGACCCAGCACAGATACGCAGTATTTT.

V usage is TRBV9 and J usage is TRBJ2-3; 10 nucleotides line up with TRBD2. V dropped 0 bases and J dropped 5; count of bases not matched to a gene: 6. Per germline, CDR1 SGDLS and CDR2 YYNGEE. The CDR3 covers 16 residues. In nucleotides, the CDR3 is TGTGCCAGCAGCGTAGCCTCTAGCGGGGGTCAAGATACGCAGTATTTT. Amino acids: CASSVASSGGQDTQYF.

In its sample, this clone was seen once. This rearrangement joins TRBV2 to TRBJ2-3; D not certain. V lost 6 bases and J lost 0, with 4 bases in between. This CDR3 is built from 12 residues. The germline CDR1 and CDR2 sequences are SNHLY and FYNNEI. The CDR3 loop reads CASRVSTDTQYF. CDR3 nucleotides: TGTGCCAGCAGGGTTAGCACAGATACGCAGTATTTT.

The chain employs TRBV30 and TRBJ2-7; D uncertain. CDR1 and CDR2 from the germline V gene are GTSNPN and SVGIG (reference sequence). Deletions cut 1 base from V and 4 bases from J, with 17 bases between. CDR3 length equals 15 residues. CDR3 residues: CAWSGPNGPIYEQYF. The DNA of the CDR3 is TGTGCCTGGAGTGGACCTAACGGGCCCATATACGAGCAGTACTTC.

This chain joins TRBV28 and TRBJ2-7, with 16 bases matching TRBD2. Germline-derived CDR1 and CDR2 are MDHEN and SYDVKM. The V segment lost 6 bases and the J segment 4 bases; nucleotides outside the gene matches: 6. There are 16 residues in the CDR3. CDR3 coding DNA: TGTGCCAGCAGGCCGGGACTAGCGGGAGGGAGGTACGAGCAGTACTTC. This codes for CASRPGLAGGRYEQYF. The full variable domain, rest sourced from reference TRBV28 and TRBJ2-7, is DVKVTQSSRYLVKRTGEKVFLECVQDMDHENMFWYRQDPGLGLRLIYFSYDVKMKEKGDIPEGYSVSREKKERFSLILESASTNQTSMYLCASRPGLAGGRYEQYFGPGTRLTVT.

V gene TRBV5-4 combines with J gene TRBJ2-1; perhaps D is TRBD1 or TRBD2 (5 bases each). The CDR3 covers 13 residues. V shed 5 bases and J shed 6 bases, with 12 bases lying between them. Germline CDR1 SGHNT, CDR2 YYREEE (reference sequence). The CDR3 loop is CASRARGPNEQFF. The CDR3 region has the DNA TGTGCCAGCAGGGCTCGGGGCCCCAATGAGCAGTTCTTC.

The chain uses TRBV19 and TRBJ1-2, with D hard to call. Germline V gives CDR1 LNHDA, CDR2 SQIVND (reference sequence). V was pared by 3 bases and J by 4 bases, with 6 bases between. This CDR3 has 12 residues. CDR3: CASSISVYGYTF. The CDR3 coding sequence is TGTGCCAGTAGTATCTCCGTCTATGGCTACACCTTC.

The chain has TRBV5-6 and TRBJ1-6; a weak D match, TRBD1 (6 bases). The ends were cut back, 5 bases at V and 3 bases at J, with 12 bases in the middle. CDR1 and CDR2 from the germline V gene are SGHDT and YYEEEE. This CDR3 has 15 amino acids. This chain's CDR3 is CASSVGGGYNSPLHF. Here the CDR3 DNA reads TGTGCCAGCAGTGTAGGGGGTGGCTATAATTCACCCCTCCACTTT.

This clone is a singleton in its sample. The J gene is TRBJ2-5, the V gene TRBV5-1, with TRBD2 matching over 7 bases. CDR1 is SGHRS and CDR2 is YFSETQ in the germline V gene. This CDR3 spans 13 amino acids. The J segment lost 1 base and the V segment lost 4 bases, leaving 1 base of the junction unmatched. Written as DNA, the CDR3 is TGCGCCAGCAGCCCGGGGGGCCAAGAGACCCAGTACTTC. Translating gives CASSPGGQETQYF.

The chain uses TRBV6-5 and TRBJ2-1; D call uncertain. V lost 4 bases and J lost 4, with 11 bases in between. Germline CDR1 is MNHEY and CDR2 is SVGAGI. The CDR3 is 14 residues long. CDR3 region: CASSWTRLYNEQFF. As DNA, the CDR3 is TGTGCCAGCAGTTGGACCCGTCTTTACAATGAGCAGTTCTTC.